Listed here is a single TCR beta chain. This clonotype was seen a handful of times. This receptor's antigen is unknown. Base qualities are missing; no much larger clone stands one base away. The sample belongs to a study of T-cell memory formation after mild COVID-19 (TCRdb year 2021). Regarding the study in general: Most TCR sequence clusters were specific to one of the two donors. T-cell clones expanding and contracting after mild COVID-19 in a couple of donors were tracked by longitudinal TCRalpha and TCRbeta repertoire sequencing. The cohort was made up of two young adult volunteers, one female and one male, who were previously healthy.

The germline V gene sets CDR1 to KGHSH and CDR2 to LQKENI. Trimming takes 0 bases from V and 5 bases from J, and the germline ends sit 17 bases apart. The CDR3 sequence holds 17 residues, the cysteine and phenylalanine included. Just the 51-base CDR3 DNA is kept, in frame starting at base 1. Ficoll-Paque density gradient centrifugation was used to isolate PBMCs. Overall study results and their limits: Clones contracting from day 15 to 85 had balanced CD4/CD8 phenotypes, while a second wave expanding from day 15 to 37 was biased towards CD4+. The second-wave clones that peaked on day 37 were not confirmed to be SARS-CoV-2 specific. The detection of some responding clones in pre-infection memory suggests that pre-existing cross-reactive memory T cells joined the SARS-CoV-2 response. The study included only a couple of mild cases, and larger cohorts that include severe cases with pre-infection samples were judged to be necessary. Contracting CD4+ clones were found mainly in CM and EM memory subsets, while CD8+ clones were enriched in EMRA.

Sequencer: Illumina NovaSeq 6000. TCRalpha and TCRbeta cDNA libraries were built by 5'RACE with constant-segment primers, adding sample barcodes and unique molecular identifiers. RNA was extracted from every sample with Trizol reagent. Libraries were amplified in two PCR steps, with a second sample barcode and Illumina TruSeq adapters added in the second step. Sequencing of libraries was performed on an Illumina NovaSeq with 2 x 150 bp paired-end reads. The source study handled its data this way. With migec v1.2.7, reads were demultiplexed and then collapsed into UMI-guided consensus sequences. With mixcr v2.1.11, UMI consensuses were aligned to TRA and TRB V and J templates and assembled into clonotypes. A clonotype was counted as expanded or contracted only if both edgeR and NoisET called the change significant, with noise models trained on biological replicates. For edgeR calls, a false discovery rate-adjusted p below 0.01 and a log2 fold-change threshold of 1 were applied. As an exploratory analysis of dynamics, max-normalized trajectories of the 1000 most abundant clonotypes were examined with PCA combined with hierarchical clustering. Each responding clone was given a CD4 or CD8 phenotype based on the CD4+ and CD8+ repertoires, which had been sequenced separately. Using fastp at Q25 and MiXCR, TCRdb reprocessed the public reads and kept productive beta chains. Duplicate CDR3 protein sequences are folded into a single record with the most common DNA and genes. The V and J calls were determined by TCRdb, not by the authors. Counted in this sample were roughly 610,000 distinct CDR3 sequences; 15% to 20% of them appeared once. Approximately 8.1% of the sample belongs to the ten largest clones.

Sequencing input: PBMCs or a T cell subset sorted from them (not recorded which). Recombination linked TRBV18 to TRBJ2-1; the D region may be TRBD1 or TRBD2, each matching 5 bases equally. This TCR was recovered from an adult woman who had mild COVID-19 (a few samples of this study predate the infection). The sample titles of this study are shuffled in the database, so cell type and time point are left out; the donor was told from shared clones. The CDR3 loop reads CASSPPVGAGGDNEQFF. In nucleotide form, the sequence is TGTGCCAGCTCACCACCGGTCGGGGCAGGAGGAGACAATGAGCAGTTCTTC.